This T cell receptor (beta chain) stems from a study of early T cells in non-severe SARS-CoV-2 infection. V was clipped by 7 bases and J by 4 bases; unmatched bases: 4. The CDR3 covers 14 residues. Germline V lookup: CDR1 MNHEY, CDR2 SVGAGI. Each cDNA molecule carried a unique molecular identifier. A single record per CDR3 protein comes from TCRdb applying MiXCR to the 5' RACE reads. The repertoire consists of 65,000 to 85,000 distinct CDR3 sequences, with roughly a sixth occurring once and the leading ten covering more than 10%. The table lists this clonotype with a few counts. The chain couples TRBV6-5 to TRBJ2-2, with 9 bases aligning to TRBD2. This TCR was recovered from an adult who was a healthcare worker with PCR-confirmed SARS-CoV-2 infection or an uninfected control (not recorded which). The sample taken for sequencing was whole blood. The CDR3 reads CASMGLAITGELFF. CDR3 sequence (DNA): TGTGCCAGCATGGGACTAGCCATCACCGGGGAGCTGTTTTTT.